The 11 T cell receptor beta chains presented below share a single source sample, sequenced in a study of T-cell reconstitution after alpha-beta-depleted transplantation in children. The authors prepared the TCRbeta library with unique molecular identifiers. MiXCR, run by TCRdb on the PCR reads, gives a single entry per CDR3 protein. This sample has about 980,000 distinct CDR3 sequences, with about 29% found just once. Material: PBMCs, mostly from graft donor cells, obtained 360 days after TCRalphabeta/CD19-depleted stem cell transplant. These receptors all stem from a boy less than two years old who had a stem cell transplant for SCID, so the T cells may come from the graft donor.

The sample holds a few counts of this clonotype. The chain recombines TRBV11-2 with TRBJ2-5, with D hard to call. V lost 5 bases and J lost 2, with 12 bases in between. The CDR3 extends over 14 amino acids. CDR1 is SGHAT and CDR2 is FQNNGV in the germline V gene. DNA of the CDR3: TGTGCCAGCAGCCTGACCCTACAACAAGAGACCCAGTACTTC. Translation gives CASSLTLQQETQYF.

V is TRBV5-1 and J is TRBJ2-5; D may match TRBD1 or TRBD2 (6 bases each). From germline, CDR1 is SGHRS and CDR2 YFSETQ. The CDR3 runs to 16 residues. Deletions cut 4 bases from V and 5 bases from J, with 21 bases between. Here the CDR3 reads CASSLTGTEEEETQYF. In DNA, the CDR3 is TGCGCCAGCAGCCTAACAGGGACTGAAGAAGAGGAGACCCAGTACTTC.

This clonotype was recorded at least ten times. The V and J genes are TRBV5-1 and TRBJ2-3; TRBD2 matches at 12 bases. The CDR3 totals 18 residues. V lost 1 base, J lost 2 bases, and 8 bases stayed unmatched. Germline V gene sequence: CDR1 SGHRS, CDR2 YFSETQ. CDR3 nucleotide sequence: TGCGCCAGCAGCTTGCGTCTAGCGGGGGGGCCGAACACAGATACGCAGTATTTT. This sequence encodes CASSLRLAGGPNTDTQYF.

The V and J genes are TRBV10-3 and TRBJ2-3; 12 positions agree with TRBD2. Unmatched junction bases numbered 8, after V lost 7 bases and J lost 0 bases. The CDR3 spans 17 residues. Germline V gene lookup returns CDR1 ENHRY and CDR2 SYGVKD. The CDR3 sequence: CAITRTSGASSTDTQYF. CDR3 nucleotides: TGTGCCATCACACGGACTAGCGGGGCTTCTAGCACAGATACGCAGTATTTT.

The chain is built from TRBV29-1 and TRBJ2-1; the match to TRBD1 covers 8 bases. Germline lookup yields CDR1 SQVTM and CDR2 ANQGSEA. Unmatched junction bases numbered 14, after V lost 7 bases and J lost 9 bases. The CDR3 covers 14 residues. CDR3 in DNA: TGCAGCGGCCAACAGGGGCCTGGACAGGGTGAGCAGTTCTTC. Translated: CSGQQGPGQGEQFF.

This rearrangement joins TRBV4-3 to TRBJ2-1; D not resolved. Looked up from germline, CDR1 is LGHNA and CDR2 is YSLEER. V lost 0 bases to trimming and J lost 7 bases, with 7 bases between them. The CDR3 covers 13 residues. The CDR3 DNA follows: TGCGCCAGCAGCCAAGATACTTGGAATGAGCAGTTCTTC. It specifies CASSQDTWNEQFF.

The rearrangement uses TRBV4-1 and TRBJ1-5, with D possibly TRBD1 on 5 matching bases. This CDR3 contains 13 residues. V dropped 2 bases and J dropped 6 bases, with 8 bases sitting between them. The germline V gene has CDR1 MGHRA and CDR2 YSYEKL. This CDR3 reads CASSQRGSQPQHF. DNA of the CDR3: TGCGCCAGCAGCCAAAGGGGTAGTCAGCCCCAGCATTTT.

In its sample, this clonotype was seen many times. The chain links TRBV5-1 to TRBJ2-7; 7 nucleotides line up with TRBD2. The V and J ends lost 3 bases and 3 bases, in that order; junction bases with no gene match: 12. The V gene's germline CDR1 is SGHRS and CDR2 YFSETQ. The CDR3 contains 16 residues. The DNA of the CDR3 is TGCGCCAGCAGCTCGCACGTCGGGGGGATACTCTACGAGCAGTACTTC. It codes for CASSSHVGGILYEQYF.

The J gene is TRBJ2-1, the V gene TRBV4-3, with 9 bases identical to TRBD2. CDR1 and CDR2 (germline): LGHNA, YSLEER. The CDR3 contains 15 residues. V shed 4 bases and J 8 bases; nucleotides not matched to a gene: 9. The CDR3 DNA reads TGCGCCAGCAGCCCAGAGGCGGGAGGGCGCTATGAGCAGTTCTTC. It is translated as CASSPEAGGRYEQFF.

The V gene is TRBV12-3 or TRBV12-4, the J gene TRBJ1-4; possibly TRBD1 for D (5 bases). The V and J ends lost 4 bases and 11 bases respectively, with 11 bases between them. This CDR3 has 12 residues. The CDR3 sequence: CASSSSRDKLFF. The CDR3 region has the DNA TGTGCCAGCAGTTCCAGCCGGGACAAACTGTTTTTT.

This chain connects TRBV15 to TRBJ1-5; maybe TRBD1 (5 bases). This CDR3 is 17 amino acids long. Germline lookup yields CDR1 LNHNV and CDR2 YYDKDF (reference sequence). V gave up 4 bases and J gave up 0 bases, with 16 bases separating them. CDR3 nucleotide sequence: TGTGCCACCAGCACCCTACGGGGGGATCTTAGCAATCAGCCCCAGCATTTT. Translation: CATSTLRGDLSNQPQHF.